Each of the 15 T cell receptor beta chains below was sequenced from the same sample in a study of control samples from healthy donors and cancer patients. The method was immunoSEQ multiplex PCR; TCRdb's version includes in-frame clones alone and lacks a portion of them. Of around 93,000 clones listed, roughly 92% were seen once; the top ten hold under 4%. Sequences were obtained from blood. The receptors come from a human donor in good health. The donor label of this sample is uncertain.

This clone was seen a few times. The gene calls are TRBV19 and TRBJ1-1, with unresolved D. This CDR3 comprises 14 residues. The V end was cut by 3 bases, the J end by 4 bases, with 12 bases between. Germline CDR1 LNHDA, CDR2 SQIVND (reference sequence). In DNA, the CDR3 is TGTGCCAGTAGTATTGGCGGGTTACGCACTGAAGCTTTCTTT. Translating it yields CASSIGGLRTEAFF.

The chain links TRBV6-1 to TRBJ2-7, with D perhaps TRBD1 (6 bases). V shed 1 base and J shed 6 bases, with 13 bases lying between them. CDR1 and CDR2 (germline): MNHNS, SASEGT. This CDR3 has 14 residues. CDR3 loop: CASSEVGRGPEQYV. The DNA for the CDR3 is TGTGCCAGCAGTGAAGTTGGCAGGGGACCCGAGCAGTACGTC.

The chain employs TRBV5-1 and TRBJ1-2; perhaps TRBD1 as D (6 bases). The ends were cut back, 0 bases at V and 4 bases at J, with 13 bases in the middle. Germline CDR1 is SGHRS and CDR2 is YFSETQ. The CDR3 is 15 amino acids. As DNA, the CDR3 is TGCGCCAGCAGCTTGGGGACAGAGTTAAGCTATGGCTACACCTTC. The encoded protein is CASSLGTELSYGYTF.

CDR3 sequence: CASSHGTGTYEQYF. For the CDR3, the DNA is TGTGCCAGCAGCCACGGGACAGGGACCTACGAGCAGTACTTC. The chain joins TRBV7-2 to TRBJ2-7, with 9 positions matching TRBD1. The CDR3 consists of 14 residues. The germline V gene encodes CDR1 SGHTA and CDR2 FQGNSA. Trimming cost V 5 bases and J 2 bases; bases outside gene matches: 4.

The chain combines TRBV10-3 with TRBJ1-6; unclear D gene. Germline-derived CDR1 and CDR2 are ENHRY and SYGVKD. The V end was cut by 2 bases, the J end by 4 bases, with 3 bases between. The CDR3 runs to 13 residues. The CDR3 region is CAISEEYNSPLHF. CDR3 bases: TGTGCCATCAGTGAGGAGTATAATTCACCCCTCCACTTT.

The rearrangement links TRBV19 to TRBJ2-3; 9 bases agree with TRBD1. Germline values: CDR1 LNHDA, CDR2 SQIVND (reference sequence). This CDR3 is 15 amino acids long. With 3 bases clipped from V and 7 bases from J, the junction kept 8 bases outside the gene matches. DNA for the CDR3: TGTGCCAGTAGTATTTCGGGACAGGGAGGTAATACGCAGTATTTT. It translates to CASSISGQGGNTQYF.

The V and J genes are TRBV3-1 (or the pseudogene TRBV3-2) and TRBJ1-6, with 8 bases fitting TRBD1. Germline assignment: CDR1 LGHDT and CDR2 YNNKEL (reference sequence). V trimming: 0 bases; J trimming: 9 bases; junction bases outside the gene matches: 4. CDR3 length equals 15 residues. The CDR3 loop reads CASSQDRTGFSPLHF. The CDR3 DNA sequence: TGTGCCAGCAGCCAAGATCGGACAGGGTTTTCACCCCTCCACTTT.

The chain recombines TRBV29-1 with TRBJ1-4; D may be TRBD1 (5 bases). In germline, CDR1 is SQVTM, CDR2 ANQGSEA. This CDR3 has 15 residues. V lost 7 bases to trimming and J lost 0 bases, with 15 bases between them. The CDR3 bases are TGCAGCGCCGCGGGTGTGGGGGCAACTAATGAAAAACTGTTTTTT. Its translation is CSAAGVGATNEKLFF.

The rearrangement links TRBV5-4 to TRBJ1-2, with 7 bases lining up with TRBD1. V was clipped by 3 bases and J by 4 bases; unmatched bases: 3. The CDR3 consists of 13 residues. Germline CDR1 and CDR2: SGHNT and YYREEE (reference sequence). The CDR3 spells CASSSTGLYGYTF. As DNA, the CDR3 is TGTGCCAGCAGCTCGACAGGGCTCTATGGCTACACCTTC.

The V and J genes are TRBV6-5 and TRBJ2-4; D call uncertain. The V gene's germline CDR1 is MNHEY and CDR2 SVGAGI. This CDR3 contains 13 residues. Trimming cost V 7 bases and J 9 bases, with 16 bases left between them. This chain's CDR3 is CASIEQRPGIQYF. As DNA, the CDR3 is TGTGCCAGCATCGAACAGAGGCCCGGCATTCAGTACTTC.

This clone has just a few counts. The J gene is TRBJ2-7, the V gene TRBV5-5; 10 bases map to TRBD1. CDR3 size: 15 residues. Germline assignment: CDR1 SGHKS and CDR2 YYEKEE (reference sequence). Germline trimming cut 4 bases from V and 3 bases from J; bases unmatched to any gene: 7. Here the CDR3 reads CASSRGTGANYEQYF. As DNA, the CDR3 is TGTGCCAGCAGCCGCGGGACAGGGGCAAACTACGAGCAGTACTTC.

The chain recombines TRBV6-5 with TRBJ2-5; D is possibly TRBD1 or TRBD2 (5 bases each). The CDR3 covers 12 residues. Trimming shortened V by 6 bases and J by 3 bases, and 8 bases separated the two germline ends. Looked up from germline, CDR1 is MNHEY and CDR2 is SVGAGI. The CDR3 loop is CASRGDEETQYF. The DNA for the CDR3 is TGTGCCAGCAGGGGGGACGAAGAGACCCAGTACTTC.

This chain links TRBV19 with TRBJ1-3, with D maybe TRBD1 (5 bases). Trimming removed 6 bases from V and 2 bases from J, with 11 bases in between. The CDR3 consists of 14 residues. Germline values: CDR1 LNHDA, CDR2 SQIVND (reference sequence). The CDR3 coding sequence is TGTGCCAGTAGCAAGGGGAGCACTGGAAACACCATATATTTT. This sequence encodes CASSKGSTGNTIYF.

V usage is TRBV14 and J usage is TRBJ1-6, with D possibly matching TRBD1 (5 bases). The length of the CDR3 is 16 residues. Germline assignment: CDR1 SGHDN and CDR2 FVKESK. Trimming removed 5 bases at V and 13 bases at J, with 24 bases between. The CDR3 sequence is CASSSNSGQRFGPLHF. The CDR3 coding sequence is TGTGCCAGCAGCAGTAACTCGGGGCAGAGGTTTGGGCCCCTCCACTTT.

V usage is TRBV11-2 and J usage is TRBJ2-5; perhaps TRBD2 as D (7 bases). Per the germline V gene, CDR1 is SGHAT and CDR2 is FQNNGV. This CDR3 is built from 15 residues. The V end lost 5 bases, the J end lost 4 bases, and 17 bases lay between the germline ends. The CDR3 DNA follows: TGTGCCAGCAGCGCCGAGGGGGGGTCGAGAGAGACCCAGTACTTC. This gives the protein CASSAEGGSRETQYF.